This T cell receptor beta chain was retrieved from a study of control samples from healthy donors and cancer patients. The assay was immunoSEQ multiplex PCR, and TCRdb's table has in-frame clones only and misses some. The sample holds 200,000 to 250,000 clones, about 93% seen once. V lost 5 bases and J 12 bases, leaving 16 bases between the germline ends. From germline, CDR1 is SNHLY and CDR2 FYNNEI. This CDR3 is built from 13 residues. This clone was seen a single time. Sequenced: blood. J is TRBJ1-4 and V is TRBV2; a possible D gene is TRBD1 (5 bases). The source of this sequence is a man between 50 and 59 years old in good health. This CDR3 reads CASSLGTGRELFF. CDR3 bases: TGTGCCAGCAGTCTGGGGACGGGTAGGGAACTGTTTTTT.